The entry below describes one T cell receptor (beta chain). The CDR3 extends over 14 amino acids. Germline CDR1 is LGHDT and CDR2 is YNNKEL (reference sequence). The ends lost 1 base at V and 9 bases at J; junction bases unmatched: 4. The data stem from a study of blood T cell repertoires in COVID-19. Some clones are missing from TCRdb's copy, which holds only in-frame ones; the method was immunoSEQ multiplex PCR. Altogether 180,000 or so clones are present, about four fifths being singletons, with the ten largest covering 8% to 9.5%. The TCR originated in a woman aged 70 to 79 with acute or convalescent COVID-19. The chain has TRBV3-1 (or the pseudogene TRBV3-2) and TRBJ1-4, with 8 bases that match TRBD1. Sequenced sample: peripheral blood. The DNA for the CDR3 is TGTGCCAGCAGCCAAGGGACAGGGTCTAAAAAACTGTTTTTT. The encoded protein is CASSQGTGSKKLFF.